Following are 28 T cell receptor beta chains from one sample sequenced in a study of blood T cell repertoires in COVID-19. Here immunoSEQ multiplex PCR was the method, and the copy in TCRdb shows in-frame clones only, minus some. The sample has some 190,000 clones, more than 70% seen once. Source material: PBMCs or T cells enriched from blood (not recorded which). Source of these receptors: a man between 25 and 39 years old with acute COVID-19.

The V gene is TRBV19, the J gene TRBJ1-5; 7 positions agree with TRBD1. V dropped 5 bases and J dropped 4; count of bases not matched to a gene: 8. The CDR3 length is 15 residues. Germline CDR1 and CDR2: LNHDA and SQIVND (reference sequence). CDR3 DNA sequence: TGTGCCAGTAGTTCAAAGGGGGCACGTAATCAGCCCCAGCATTTT. It specifies CASSSKGARNQPQHF.

V gene TRBV7-2 combines with J gene TRBJ1-3; a weak D match, TRBD1 (6 bases). The germline V gene encodes CDR1 SGHTA and CDR2 FQGNSA. This CDR3 is built from 17 residues. V shed 5 bases and J shed 0 bases, with 17 bases lying between them. CDR3 DNA sequence: TGTGCCAGCAGCCCACCTCCGGGACACCGCTCTGGAAACACCATATATTTT. Protein product: CASSPPPGHRSGNTIYF.

The CDR3 reads CASSPQGDEAFF. Here the CDR3 DNA reads TGTGCCAGCAGTCCACAGGGTGATGAAGCTTTCTTT. This sequence joins TRBV12-3 or TRBV12-4 and TRBJ1-1, with D possibly TRBD1 on 6 matching bases. The CDR3 covers 12 residues. V was trimmed by 5 bases and J by 7 bases, leaving 11 bases between them.

The chain employs TRBV13 and TRBJ1-1; possibly TRBD1 for D (6 bases). The CDR3 contains 12 residues. V lost 6 bases and J 4 bases, leaving 9 bases between the germline ends. Germline V gene data show CDR1 as PRHDT and CDR2 as FYEKMQ (reference sequence). The CDR3 sequence: CASRIGGTEAFF. The CDR3 DNA reads TGTGCCAGCAGGATAGGGGGCACTGAAGCTTTCTTT.

The V call is TRBV3-1 (or the pseudogene TRBV3-2), the J call TRBJ2-7; 7 positions agree with TRBD2. After removal of 8 bases from V and 0 bases from J, the junction contained 4 bases not matched to a gene. Germline V gives CDR1 LGHDT, CDR2 YNNKEL (reference sequence). The CDR3 has 13 residues. The CDR3 is CASWGGSSYEQYF. As DNA, the CDR3 is TGTGCCAGCTGGGGGGGGAGCTCCTACGAGCAGTACTTC.

The chain employs TRBV10-2 and TRBJ2-1, with 10 bases lining up with TRBD2. This CDR3 contains 15 residues. V dropped 6 bases and J dropped 6; count of bases not matched to a gene: 8. Germline CDR1 and CDR2: WSHSY and SAAADI. CDR3 protein: CASSTLAGALNEQFF. The CDR3 DNA is TGCGCCAGCAGCACCCTAGCGGGGGCCCTCAATGAGCAGTTCTTC.

J is TRBJ1-2 and V is TRBV10-2; 10 bases line up with TRBD1. V lost 6 bases to trimming and J lost 7 bases; unmatched junction nucleotides: 8. Per the germline V gene, CDR1 is WSHSY and CDR2 is SAAADI. This CDR3 has 14 residues. This CDR3 reads CASRGTGEQAGYTF. The CDR3 nucleotides read TGCGCCAGCAGGGGGACAGGGGAACAAGCTGGCTACACCTTC.

The chain uses TRBV6-4 and TRBJ2-5, with 7 bases aligning to TRBD1. The CDR3 contains 15 residues. V lost 0 bases and J lost 1; bases outside the gene matches: 2. Germline V gene data show CDR1 as MRHNA and CDR2 as SNTAGT. The CDR3 is CASSDSPGGQETQYF. Written as DNA, the CDR3 is TGTGCCAGCAGTGACTCCCCAGGGGGCCAAGAGACCCAGTACTTC.

This clone was recorded at least ten times. The chain couples TRBV18 to TRBJ1-5; TRBD1 is a possible D gene (6 bases). Trimming stripped 4 bases from V and 4 bases from J, with 14 bases between. The germline gives CDR1 KGHSH, CDR2 LQKENI. This CDR3 comprises 15 residues. The CDR3: CASSQSRQGNQPQHF. The DNA of the CDR3 is TGTGCCAGCTCACAATCCCGGCAGGGGAATCAGCCCCAGCATTTT.

V usage is TRBV6-1 and J usage is TRBJ2-1; 10 bases are shared with TRBD1. CDR1 is MNHNS, CDR2 SASEGT, per germline. This CDR3 region has 17 residues. V trimming: 3 bases; J trimming: 2 bases; junction bases outside the gene matches: 7. DNA of the CDR3: TGTGCCAGCAGTGACCACATGACAGGGGGCGCCTACAATGAGCAGTTCTTC. Translated: CASSDHMTGGAYNEQFF.

V gene TRBV5-4 combines with J gene TRBJ2-5; TRBD2 matches at 11 bases. V was pared by 1 base and J by 1 base, with 3 bases of the junction left unmatched. The CDR3 runs to 16 residues. The V gene's germline CDR1 is SGHNT and CDR2 YYREEE (reference sequence). The CDR3 sequence is CASSLQLAGAQETQYF. CDR3 sequence (DNA): TGTGCCAGCAGCTTGCAACTAGCGGGAGCCCAAGAGACCCAGTACTTC.

V usage is TRBV11-2 and J usage is TRBJ2-3, with TRBD2 as a possible D gene (8 bases). The CDR3 covers 17 residues. Trimming stripped 2 bases from V and 3 bases from J, with 18 bases between. Germline lookup yields CDR1 SGHAT and CDR2 FQNNGV. The CDR3 spells CASSLRLGGGGTDTQYF. The CDR3 nucleotides read TGTGCCAGCAGCTTAAGGCTAGGGGGCGGGGGGACAGATACGCAGTATTTT.

The chain links TRBV27 to TRBJ1-2; no definite D call. This CDR3 is 13 amino acids long. Germline V lookup: CDR1 MNHEY, CDR2 SMNVEV (reference sequence). The V end lost 2 bases, the J end lost 4 bases, and 8 bases lay between the germline ends. Written as DNA, the CDR3 is TGTGCCAGCAGTTTAAGTCAGTTCTATGGCTACACCTTC. Protein: CASSLSQFYGYTF.

V usage is TRBV19 and J usage is TRBJ2-7; 7 nucleotides match TRBD2. CDR1 and CDR2 (germline): LNHDA, SQIVND (reference sequence). The CDR3 contains 13 residues. J lost 0 bases, V lost 6 bases, and 2 bases had no gene match. Written as DNA, the CDR3 is TGTGCCAGTAGCGGGGGGAGCTCCTACGAGCAGTACTTC. It is translated as CASSGGSSYEQYF. Combining the CDR3 with reference TRBV19 and TRBJ2-7 gives the whole variable domain DGGITQSPKYLFRKEGQNVTLSCEQNLNHDAMYWYRQDPGQGLRLIYYSQIVNDFQKGDIAEGYSVSREKKESFPLTVTSAQKNPTAFYLCASSGGSSYEQYFGPGTRLTVT.

The rearrangement uses TRBV14 and TRBJ1-5; D unclear. Trimming took off 0 bases at V and 6 bases at J, with 9 bases between the two ends. The CDR3 is 14 amino acids. CDR1 is SGHDN, CDR2 FVKESK, per germline. The DNA of the CDR3 is TGTGCCAGCAGCCAAGAGTCACAGCCTCAGCCCCAGCATTTT. It specifies CASSQESQPQPQHF.

The V gene is TRBV2, the J gene TRBJ1-1; D may be TRBD1 (5 bases). The V gene's germline CDR1 is SNHLY and CDR2 FYNNEI. V lost 7 bases and J 0 bases, leaving 12 bases between the germline ends. CDR3 length: 14 amino acids. The CDR3 protein is CASNLWGLNTEAFF. The DNA of the CDR3 is TGTGCCAGCAATTTGTGGGGCCTGAACACTGAAGCTTTCTTT.

The chain carries TRBV2 and TRBJ1-5, with TRBD1 matching 9 bases. The CDR3 runs to 17 residues. V was clipped by 3 bases and J by 6 bases; unmatched bases: 12. Germline V gives CDR1 SNHLY, CDR2 FYNNEI. The CDR3 nucleotides read TGTGCCAGCAGTGAGGGACAGGGTGCAATGTTGAGTCAGCCCCAGCATTTT. The encoded protein is CASSEGQGAMLSQPQHF.

This chain connects TRBV6-1 to TRBJ1-5, with TRBD1 matching 9 bases. Germline CDR1 and CDR2: MNHNS and SASEGT. The CDR3 is 15 amino acids. The V segment lost 2 bases and the J segment 4 bases; nucleotides outside the gene matches: 3. CDR3 sequence (DNA): TGTGCCAGCAGTGAATGGACAGGGGAGAATCAGCCCCAGCATTTT. Protein product: CASSEWTGENQPQHF.

The J gene is TRBJ1-6, the V gene TRBV27; D gene ambiguous. Trimming pared 4 bases from V and 10 bases from J, leaving 11 bases between. This CDR3 comprises 13 residues. Germline values: CDR1 MNHEY, CDR2 SMNVEV (reference sequence). The CDR3 DNA reads TGTGCCAGCAGTTCGGGGATCCGGTCACCCCTCCACTTT. This gives the protein CASSSGIRSPLHF.

The chain uses TRBV18 and TRBJ2-7; D is ambiguous. The CDR3 loop spans 13 amino acids. In germline, CDR1 is KGHSH, CDR2 LQKENI. V lost 3 bases and J lost 6, with 12 bases in between. DNA for the CDR3: TGTGCCAGCTCACCTTTAGATCTGTCCGAGCAGTACTTC. Encoded protein: CASSPLDLSEQYF.

This clone was seen only once. The chain uses TRBV9 and TRBJ2-5, with D perhaps TRBD2 (5 bases). V shed 0 bases and J shed 1 base, with 7 bases lying between them. Germline CDR1 is SGDLS and CDR2 is YYNGEE. The CDR3 spans 14 residues. CDR3 in amino acids: CASSVAGSQETQYF. The CDR3 DNA reads as TGTGCCAGCAGCGTAGCGGGGTCCCAAGAGACCCAGTACTTC.

The chain couples TRBV9 to TRBJ2-1, with 7 bases identical to TRBD1. The trim removed 6 bases at V and 7 bases at J, leaving 10 bases unmatched. CDR3 size: 14 residues. Germline V gene sequence: CDR1 SGDLS, CDR2 YYNGEE. The DNA for the CDR3 is TGTGCCAGCAAGGTCTCCGCGACAGGGAATGAGCAGTTCTTC. Amino acid sequence: CASKVSATGNEQFF.

The V gene is TRBV19, the J gene TRBJ2-3; possibly TRBD2 for D (5 bases). V lost 8 bases to trimming and J lost 1 base, with 10 bases between them. The CDR3 is made up of 13 amino acids. The germline V gene encodes CDR1 LNHDA and CDR2 SQIVND (reference sequence). This chain's CDR3 is CASASRGTDTQYF. The CDR3 bases are TGTGCCAGTGCCTCGAGGGGCACAGATACGCAGTATTTT.

The V call is TRBV11-2, the J call TRBJ1-1; 7 nucleotides align to TRBD1. The CDR3 is 15 amino acids. After removal of 1 base from V and 7 bases from J, the junction contained 9 bases not matched to a gene. Per the germline V gene, CDR1 is SGHAT and CDR2 is FQNNGV. The CDR3 bases are TGTGCCAGCAGCTTAGGAAGGGGGCGGCTTTATGAAGCTTTCTTT. Translating it yields CASSLGRGRLYEAFF.

V usage is TRBV4-1 and J usage is TRBJ1-2; D call uncertain. V was cut by 3 bases and J by 2 bases, with 10 bases left in between. The CDR3 is made up of 14 amino acids. Germline values: CDR1 MGHRA, CDR2 YSYEKL. CDR3 bases: TGCGCCAGCAGCCAGATCGACGGGAACTATGGCTACACCTTC. The encoded protein is CASSQIDGNYGYTF.

DNA for the CDR3: TGCGCCAGCAGCCACCGACCGACTAGCTCCTATAATTCACCCCTCCACTTT. It encodes CASSHRPTSSYNSPLHF. The V and J genes are TRBV4-1 and TRBJ1-6; the D is unclear. Trimming took off 3 bases at V and 0 bases at J, with 12 bases between the two ends. Per the germline V gene, CDR1 is MGHRA and CDR2 is YSYEKL. The CDR3 extends over 17 amino acids.

V is TRBV11-1 and J is TRBJ2-7; D ambiguous. Trimming cost V 4 bases and J 3 bases, with 13 bases left between them. CDR1 and CDR2 (germline): SGHAT, FQDESV (reference sequence). The CDR3 is 14 amino acids. Here the CDR3 reads CASSSLNINYEQYF. The CDR3 DNA reads as TGTGCCAGCAGCTCCCTCAACATTAACTACGAGCAGTACTTC.

The V and J genes are TRBV29-1 and TRBJ2-1; a possible D gene is TRBD2 (6 bases). Germline CDR1 SQVTM, CDR2 ANQGSEA. This CDR3 comprises 13 residues. Between the trimmed V and J ends, which lost 6 bases and 8 bases, there was a span of 17 bases. The CDR3 DNA reads as TGCAGCGTCAGCCTTGGGGGGAGAGATGAGCAGTTCTTC. Translating it yields CSVSLGGRDEQFF.